A single sample gave rise to the 2 T cell receptor beta chains below, sequenced in a study of blood T cell repertoires in COVID-19 (TCRdb year 2020). The method was the immunoSEQ multiplex PCR assay. The table was pulled from immuneACCESS by TCRdb, which kept in-frame rearrangements only. Such tables lose some clones; where checked, under half of the loss comes from unresolved V genes, and the rest has no known cause. The sample table holds roughly 25,000 clones, of which 90% were seen once. Over 9% of the sample is taken by the ten largest. The material sequenced was peripheral blood. The receptors stem from a man aged 65 to 79 with acute or convalescent COVID-19.

This rearrangement joins TRBV4-1 to TRBJ2-3; TRBD2 is a possible D gene (5 bases). Germline values: CDR1 MGHRA, CDR2 YSYEKL. The V gene lost 0 bases and the J gene lost 5 bases, with 12 bases spanning the gap. CDR3 length equals 15 residues. CDR3 DNA: TGCGCCAGCAGCCAAGATATTCTAGCCAAAGATACGCAGTATTTT. Translation gives CASSQDILAKDTQYF.

This clone was found a few times. The CDR3 DNA sequence: TGTGCCAGCAGTTTAGACTCATCCTGGTCTACGGAGACCCAGTACTTC. This encodes CASSLDSSWSTETQYF. The rearrangement uses TRBV27 and TRBJ2-5; D gene ambiguous. Germline V gene sequence: CDR1 MNHEY, CDR2 SMNVEV (reference sequence). With 2 bases removed from V and 5 bases from J, the gap between germline ends came to 18 bases. The CDR3 length is 16 residues.